This TCR beta chain was found in a study of T-cell memory formation after mild COVID-19. General study results and limits: A second wave of clones peaked on day 37, and their SARS-CoV-2 specificity went unconfirmed. The study found contracting CD4+ clones mainly in CM and EM and contracting CD8+ clones in EMRA. Day 15 to 85 contracting clones showed balanced CD4/CD8; later expanders leaned CD4+.

To note about this clonotype: What it binds is not known.

The CDR3 contains 16 residues. CDR1 and CDR2 from the germline V gene are SGHRS and YFSETQ. V shed 0 bases and J shed 3 bases, with 15 bases lying between them. 5'RACE primed at constant segments yielded TCR alpha and TCR beta cDNA libraries bearing sample barcodes and UMIs. TCRdb used MiXCR to reprocess the 5' RACE reads, holding one entry per CDR3 protein. The sample includes roughly 240,000 distinct CDR3 sequences, around 16% of them seen just once. The source material was PBMCs or a T cell subset sorted from them (not recorded which). The V gene is TRBV5-1, the J gene TRBJ1-2; TRBD1 might be the D (6 bases). This receptor was identified in a man aged 18-30 years who had mild COVID-19 (a few samples of this study predate the infection). Cell type and time point are not known. CDR3 nucleotides: TGCGCCAGCAGCTTGGCCGGGCAGGGGAGGTACTATGGCTACACCTTC. It is translated as CASSLAGQGRYYGYTF. The variable domain in full, with the rest retrieved from reference TRBV5-1 and TRBJ1-2, is KAGVTQTPRYLIKTRGQQVTLSCSPISGHRSVSWYQQTPGQGLQFLFEYFSETQRNKGNFPGRFSGRQFSNSRSEMNVSTLELGDSALYLCASSLAGQGRYYGYTFGSGTRLTVV.